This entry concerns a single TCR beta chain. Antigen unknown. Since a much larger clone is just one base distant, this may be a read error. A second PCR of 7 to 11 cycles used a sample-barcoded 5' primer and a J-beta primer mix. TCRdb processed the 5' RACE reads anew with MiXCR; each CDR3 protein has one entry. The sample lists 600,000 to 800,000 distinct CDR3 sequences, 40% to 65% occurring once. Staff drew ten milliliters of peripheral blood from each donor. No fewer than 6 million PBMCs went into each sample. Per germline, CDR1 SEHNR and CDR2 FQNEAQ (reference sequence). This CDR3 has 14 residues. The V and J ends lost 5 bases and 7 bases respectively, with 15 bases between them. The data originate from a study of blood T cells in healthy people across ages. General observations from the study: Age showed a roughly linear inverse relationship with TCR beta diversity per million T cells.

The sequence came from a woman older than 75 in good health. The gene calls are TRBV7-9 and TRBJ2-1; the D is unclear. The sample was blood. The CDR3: CASSLVTTFNEQFF. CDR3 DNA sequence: TGTGCCAGCAGCCTAGTAACAACCTTTAATGAGCAGTTCTTC.